The 25 T cell receptor delta chains below all came from one sample that was sequenced in a study of γδ T cells in repeated Plasmodium falciparum infection. TCRdb re-processed the multiplex PCR reads using CATT. The table includes about 48,000 delta-chain clones, 1.6% detected once. Flow sorting of PBMC yielded separate Vgamma9/Vdelta2+ and Vdelta2-negative gammadelta T cell populations for bulk repertoire analysis. Sequencing input: gamma-delta T cells from blood. All receptors come from a pool of human donors (malaria-infected and uninfected, not separated).

This clone was picked up a small number of times. The mismatch at residue 5 between this DNA's translation and the TCRdb protein of a much larger clone likely reflects a read error; the protein shown is translated from the DNA. The genes are TRDV1 and TRDJ1, with 10 bases matching TRDD3. CDR3 length: 13 residues. The germline V gene encodes CDR1 TSWWSYY and CDR2 QGS. J was trimmed by 9 bases and V by 5 bases; bases with no gene match: 6. The CDR3 DNA follows: TGTGCTCTTGGGAAAGAACTGGGGGATGAACTCATCTTT. It yields the protein CALGKELGDELIF.

This clone showed up many times. The genes are TRDV1 and TRDJ1; 11 nucleotides line up with TRDD3. Germline V lookup: CDR1 TSWWSYY, CDR2 QGS. The CDR3 consists of 22 residues. The V segment lost 0 bases and the J segment 6 bases; nucleotides outside the gene matches: 24. CDR3 protein: CALGELLHLPTWGIRGTNKLIF. In DNA, the CDR3 is TGTGCTCTTGGGGAACTATTACACCTTCCTACATGGGGGATACGGGGAACCAATAAACTCATCTTT.

This clone was counted a few times. The protein given by TCRdb reflects a much larger clone and differs at residue 9 from this DNA's translation, likely from a read error; the protein shown is the DNA's translation. This sequence joins TRDV1 and TRDJ1, with no clear D. Germline matching of the DNA provided the J gene here, since TCRdb leaves it blank. CDR1 and CDR2 (germline): TSWWSYY, QGS. The CDR3 loop spans 20 amino acids. The V and J ends lost 1 base and 0 bases respectively, with 24 bases between them. CDR3 in amino acids: CALGEPHLSISHAYTDKLIF. The CDR3 DNA reads as TGTGCTCTTGGGGAACCCCACCTATCTATCTCGCATGCGTACACCGATAAACTCATCTTT.

In this sample, this clone turned up many times. Given a much more abundant clone one base away, this may be a read error. The chain combines TRDV1 with TRDJ3; 7 nucleotides agree with TRDD3. The J gene, left out of TCRdb, was set here by checking the DNA against germline. The CDR3 length is 26 residues. After removal of 4 bases from V and 0 bases from J, the junction contained 30 bases not matched to a gene. Looked up from germline, CDR1 is TSWWSYY and CDR2 is QGS. The CDR3 sequence: CALGGTKVQKVDTLREFSWDTRQMFF. In DNA form, the CDR3 reads TGTGCTCTTGGGGGAACTAAAGTCCAAAAGGTGGATACGCTTAGGGAGTTCTCCTGGGACACCCGACAGATGTTTTTC.

This clone was found a few times. TCRdb's entry gives the protein of a much larger clone, which mismatches this DNA's translation at residue 5, likely from a read error; the protein reported here is translated from the DNA. V gene TRDV2 combines with J gene TRDJ1; 9 bases are shared with TRDD3. No J gene was available from TCRdb, and it was assigned here by a germline match of the DNA. The CDR3 covers 19 residues. CDR1 is GEAIGNYY, CDR2 EKD, per germline. With V trimmed by 3 bases and J by 1 base, 17 bases remained unmatched. CDR3 loop: CACDVVLGDGSGVTDKLIF. The CDR3 nucleotides read TGTGCCTGTGACGTCGTACTGGGGGACGGCTCGGGAGTCACCGATAAACTCATCTTT.

This clone has just a few counts. This DNA's translation and the protein TCRdb lists, from a much larger clone, do not match at residue 3, likely due to a read error; the protein shown is translated from the DNA. This chain connects TRDV1 to TRDJ1; 13 bases agree with TRDD3. Germline lookup yields CDR1 TSWWSYY and CDR2 QGS. The CDR3 spans 23 residues. The chain's CDR3 is CARGEIGRTSSSYWGIRTDKLIF. In DNA form, the CDR3 reads TGTGCTCGTGGGGAAATTGGGCGAACTTCCTCTTCATACTGGGGGATACGTACCGATAAACTCATCTTT.

This clone is termed medium-sized (0.01 to 0.1%). Other DNA sequences in this specimen translate into the identical CDR3. The rearrangement links TRDV1 to TRDJ1; 11 nucleotides line up with TRDD3. V was pared by 2 bases and J by 2 bases, with 22 bases of the junction left unmatched. The CDR3 contains 22 residues. Germline CDR1 TSWWSYY, CDR2 QGS. For the CDR3, the DNA is TGTGCTCTTGGGGAAGGAGTACCCCTCTCGTGGTGGGGGATACGGCGAACCGATAAACTCATCTTT. Translating gives CALGEGVPLSWWGIRRTDKLIF.

This clone appeared a few times. The protein that TCRdb holds for this DNA derives from a much larger clone and differs from the translated DNA at residue 19, which likely indicates a read error; the protein shown here is translated from the DNA. The J gene was not called, though the V gene is TRDV1; TRDD3, the table's D call, was not compared with the DNA. CDR1 is TSWWSYY and CDR2 is QGS in the germline V gene. The CDR3 has 21 amino acids. CDR3 in amino acids: CALGDPPLGTGRIREPDKPIF. As DNA, the CDR3 is TGTGCTCTTGGGGATCCTCCCCTGGGGACGGGGCGGATACGGGAACCCGATAAACCCATCTTT.

This clone showed up many times. V and J are TRDV1 and TRDJ1; 7 nucleotides line up with TRDD3. The CDR3 is made up of 19 amino acids. Germline V gene lookup returns CDR1 TSWWSYY and CDR2 QGS. V shed 2 bases and J 0 bases; nucleotides not matched to a gene: 15. This CDR3 is CALGESPGGDWSYTDKLIF. In DNA form, the CDR3 reads TGTGCTCTTGGGGAATCCCCCGGGGGGGATTGGTCGTACACCGATAAACTCATCTTT.

V is TRDV1 and J is TRDJ1; D is perhaps TRDD3 (6 bases). Germline matching of the DNA provided the J gene here, since TCRdb leaves it blank. Germline V gives CDR1 TSWWSYY, CDR2 QGS. CDR3 length: 20 residues. The V end was cut by 1 base, the J end by 0 bases, with 24 bases between. The chain's CDR3 is CALGEPRRFTGSFYTDKLIF. The CDR3 nucleotides read TGTGCTCTTGGGGAACCAAGGCGCTTTACTGGGTCCTTTTACACCGATAAACTCATCTTT.

Only a few counts were recorded for this clone. The TCRdb record carries a much larger clone's protein, which differs from this DNA's translation at residue 14; a read error is the likely cause, and the protein listed here is the DNA translation. CDR3 nucleotides: TGTGCTTATAGGAGCGCGTTCATCTCCTGGGGGATGCTCACCCCCCCTTACACCGATAAACTCATCTTT. Encoded protein: CAYRSAFISWGMLTPPYTDKLIF. The V call is TRAV38-2/DV8, the J call TRDJ1; 9 bases fit TRDD3. The J gene, not given by TCRdb, was assigned here from a germline match of the nucleotide sequence. The CDR3 extends over 23 amino acids. Germline values: CDR1 TSESDYY, CDR2 QEAYKQQN. Trimming cost V 0 bases and J 0 bases; bases outside gene matches: 24.

Comments on this clone: TCRdb has a much larger clone's protein, which differs at residue 15 from the translation of this DNA, likely because of a read error; what is shown is the protein translated from the DNA. The V gene is TRDV2, but the J gene lacks a call; the table calls TRDD3, which could not be checked here. Germline CDR1 GEAIGNYY, CDR2 EKD. The CDR3 has 16 amino acids. In DNA, the CDR3 is TGTGCCTGTGACCCCCTGGGGGATACATTTCAAGATAAACTCACCTTT. Translation: CACDPLGDTFQDKLTF.

This clone was detected many times. Given a much more abundant clone one base away, this may be a read error. Within the sample, other DNA sequences also encode this same CDR3. The chain links TRDV1 to TRDJ3; TRDD3 aligns across 9 bases. The CDR3 extends over 19 amino acids. Per germline, CDR1 TSWWSYY and CDR2 QGS. The CDR3 sequence: CALGDYSWGIRWDTRQMFF. In DNA form, the CDR3 reads TGTGCTCTTGGGGACTACAGCTGGGGGATTCGCTGGGACACCAGACAGATGTTTTTC.

At least ten counts were recorded for this clone. This rearrangement joins TRDV2 to TRDJ1, with 8 bases matching TRDD3. As TCRdb names no J gene, one was assigned here on the basis of a DNA match to germline. J was trimmed by 0 bases and V by 3 bases; bases with no gene match: 8. The V gene's germline CDR1 is GEAIGNYY and CDR2 EKD. The CDR3 has 16 amino acids. The CDR3 DNA sequence: TGTGCCTGTGACGGACTGGGGGTCAGATACACCGATAAACTCATCTTT. Translating gives CACDGLGVRYTDKLIF.

This clone was observed a handful of times. A read error is the likely source, as a far larger clone sits one nucleotide away. In the same sample, other DNA sequences code for this CDR3. The V and J genes are TRDV2 and TRDJ1, with TRDD3 identical over 9 bases. Germline V gene lookup returns CDR1 GEAIGNYY and CDR2 EKD. The CDR3 is 16 residues long. CDR3 in DNA: TGTGCCTCCAGGAGAACTGGGGGACTGTACACCGATAAACTCATCTTC. It specifies CASRRTGGLYTDKLIF.

The V and J genes are TRDV1 and TRDJ1; 11 bases fit TRDD3. Because TCRdb records no J gene, it was assigned here through a match of the DNA to germline. CDR3 length equals 19 residues. Trimming took 2 bases from V and 4 from J; bases not matched to a gene: 15. From germline, CDR1 is TSWWSYY and CDR2 QGS. As DNA, the CDR3 is TGTGCTCTTGGGGAATTAATCGCGTACTGGGGGATAGATAACGATAAACTCATCTTT. Residues: CALGELIAYWGIDNDKLIF.

This clone was found many times. This DNA's translation and the protein TCRdb lists, from a much larger clone, do not match at residue 7, likely due to a read error; the protein shown is translated from the DNA. The genes are TRDV1 and TRDJ1, with 7 bases identical to TRDD3. Germline CDR1 and CDR2: TSWWSYY and QGS. Losses at the gene ends were 4 bases for V and 0 bases for J; bases not matched to a gene: 11. The CDR3 has 17 amino acids. The CDR3 here is CALGVLCGILYTDKLIF. CDR3 sequence (DNA): TGTGCTCTTGGGGTCCTATGTGGGATACTTTACACCGATAAACTCATCTTT.

This clone was picked up a small number of times. With a far larger clone one base away, a read error is the likely cause. Other DNA sequences in this sample translate to the same CDR3. The V and J genes are TRDV1 and TRDJ1; 11 bases match TRDD3. TCRdb offers no J gene call, so here the DNA was matched to germline to obtain one. From germline, CDR1 is TSWWSYY and CDR2 QGS. This CDR3 region has 17 residues. The V gene end was trimmed by 4 bases and the J gene end by 7 bases; junction bases not matched to a gene: 14. The CDR3 DNA follows: TGTGCTCTTGGGGGGCCCCCCTGGGGGATACTGTGGGCTAAACTCATCTTT. Protein sequence: CALGGPPWGILWAKLIF.

This clone was seen a handful of times. The mismatch at residue 5 between this DNA's translation and the TCRdb protein of a much larger clone likely reflects a read error; the protein shown is translated from the DNA. The chain employs TRDV3 and TRDJ1; the D gene is possibly TRDD3 (5 bases). CDR1 is TVYSNPD, CDR2 GDNSRS, per germline (reference sequence). With 0 bases removed from V and 8 bases from J, the gap between germline ends came to 16 bases. The CDR3 has 13 amino acids. CDR3 loop: CAFSPRQGVKLIF. In DNA form, the CDR3 reads TGTGCCTTTAGCCCCCGTCAGGGGGTAAAACTCATCTTT.

Worth noting for this clone: The TCRdb protein comes from a much larger clone and disagrees with this DNA's translation at residue 15, likely due to a read error; the protein given here is derived from the DNA. For the V gene the call is TRDV2; the J gene has no call; the tabulated D call, TRDD3, remains unverified against the DNA. This CDR3 comprises 16 residues. Germline V gives CDR1 GEAIGNYY, CDR2 EKD. CDR3 DNA: TGTGCCTGTGAAACTCTGGGGGATACGCGGGGGGGTAAACTCACCTTT. As protein: CACETLGDTRGGKLTF.

This clone was counted between two and nine times. Given a far larger clone just one base away, this is likely a sequencing read error. Within the sample, other DNA sequences also encode this same CDR3. This sequence joins TRDV1 and TRDJ1; 8 bases are shared with TRDD3. Looked up from germline, CDR1 is TSWWSYY and CDR2 is QGS. This CDR3 is built from 18 residues. The CDR3: CALGELKWGMSDTDKLIF. The CDR3 nucleotides are TGTGCTCTCGGGGAACTAAAATGGGGGATGTCCGACACCGATAAACTCATCTTT.

This clone was seen at least ten times. The chain's CDR3 is CAFNSPFLALGDTRGTAQLFF. The CDR3 region has the DNA TGTGCCTTTAATAGTCCCTTCCTAGCGTTGGGGGATACGCGAGGGACAGCACAACTCTTCTTT. This chain connects TRDV3 to TRDJ2; 11 bases map to TRDD3. This CDR3 is 21 amino acids long. Germline lookup yields CDR1 TVYSNPD and CDR2 GDNSRS (reference sequence). The trim removed 1 base at V and 4 bases at J, leaving 23 bases unmatched.

This clone was seen more than once but under ten times. This probably arose from a read error, given a far larger clone one base away. This sample also contains other DNA sequences that code for the same CDR3. This sequence joins TRDV1 and TRDJ1, with D possibly TRDD3 on 5 matching bases. The CDR3 spans 17 residues. The germline V gene encodes CDR1 TSWWSYY and CDR2 QGS. CDR3 residues: CALGEPHFPGYTDKLIF. CDR3 nucleotide sequence: TGTGCCCTTGGGGAACCACATTTTCCGGGATACACCGATAAACTCATCTTT.

This clone counts as medium-sized (0.01 to 0.1%). Other DNA sequences from this sample encode an identical CDR3 as well. This chain joins TRDV1 and TRDJ1; maybe TRDD3 (5 bases). The CDR3 loop spans 19 amino acids. The V gene's germline CDR1 is TSWWSYY and CDR2 QGS. V shed 2 bases and J shed 2 bases, with 24 bases lying between them. CDR3 nucleotide sequence: TGTGCTCTTGGGGAAGTGAATTTCTACCCCGGGATTCTGACCGATAAACTCATCTTT. Translated: CALGEVNFYPGILTDKLIF.

Turning to this clone: TCRdb's protein for this DNA is that of a much larger clone and differs from the translation at residue 9, likely a read error; the protein shown is the DNA translation. V gene TRDV1 combines with J gene TRDJ1, with D perhaps matching TRDD3 (6 bases). TCRdb supplies no J gene; here it was assigned by aligning the nucleotide sequence to germline. V lost 5 bases and J 5 bases, leaving 18 bases between the germline ends. The CDR3 is 15 amino acids. Germline CDR1 reads TSWWSYY; CDR2 reads QGS. The CDR3 DNA follows: TGTGCTCTTGGGACTAACGGGATATGGGGTGATAAACTCATCTTT. This sequence encodes CALGTNGIWGDKLIF.